The T cell receptor beta chain under discussion was sequenced for a study of blood T cell repertoires in COVID-19. Study-level background: Acute and convalescent COVID-19 samples came from the United States, Italy and Spain. Sources were T cells, B-cell-depleted T cells, or PBMCs; the material itself was cDNA or gDNA.

In the original workflow: How many nucleated cells were present was estimated from reference gene primer amplification. Measured with immunoSEQ multiplex PCR; TCRdb has only the in-frame clones, and not every one. That table furnishes V, J and clone size, whereas the DNA furnished D and trimming. The sample contains under 95,000 clones, roughly 92% of which appear only once. During active infection, Seattle patients enrolled and were then monitored through disease. This TCR derives from a man aged 45-65 years with COVID-19, enrolled during active disease. Sequenced input: peripheral blood.

The CDR3 DNA follows: TGTGCCAGCAGCTTGGTTTGGTTGAGGGACACTGAAGCTTTCTTT. It encodes CASSLVWLRDTEAFF. This chain connects TRBV5-5 to TRBJ1-1, with D uncertain. Germline V gene sequence: CDR1 SGHKS, CDR2 YYEKEE (reference sequence). The CDR3 is 15 amino acids. V lost 0 bases and J 3 bases, leaving 12 bases between the germline ends.